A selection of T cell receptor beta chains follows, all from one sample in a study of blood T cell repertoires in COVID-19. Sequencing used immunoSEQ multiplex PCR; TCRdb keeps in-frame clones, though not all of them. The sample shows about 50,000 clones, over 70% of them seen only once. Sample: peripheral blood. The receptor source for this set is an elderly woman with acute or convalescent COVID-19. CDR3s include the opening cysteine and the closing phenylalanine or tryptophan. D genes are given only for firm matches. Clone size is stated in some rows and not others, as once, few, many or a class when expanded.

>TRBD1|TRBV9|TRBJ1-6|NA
CASRPGDRGRNSPLHF
TGTGCCAGCCGCCCCGGGGACAGGGGGCGTAATTCACCCCTCCACTTT
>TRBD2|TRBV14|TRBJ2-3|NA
CASSPRGLAGGRDTQYF
TGTGCCAGCAGCCCGAGGGGACTAGCGGGGGGGCGTGATACGCAGTATTTT
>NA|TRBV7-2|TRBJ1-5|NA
CASSLGHRSNQPQHF
TGTGCCAGCAGCTTAGGACATAGAAGCAATCAGCCCCAGCATTTT
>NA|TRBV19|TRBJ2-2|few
CASSINRDGSGELFF
TGTGCCAGTAGTATCAACAGGGATGGGTCCGGGGAGCTGTTTTTT
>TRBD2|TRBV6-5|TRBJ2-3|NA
CASSYLGLAGDTQYF
TGTGCCAGCAGTTACCTCGGACTAGCAGGGGATACGCAGTATTTT
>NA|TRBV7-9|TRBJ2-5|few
CASSSLETQYF
TGTGCCAGCAGCTCTCTTGAGACCCAGTACTTC
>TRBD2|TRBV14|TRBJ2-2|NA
CASSPRGGNTGELFF
TGTGCCAGCAGCCCTCGGGGGGGGAACACCGGGGAGCTGTTTTTT
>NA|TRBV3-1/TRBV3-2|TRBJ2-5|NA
CASSQGGRAPRETQYF
TGTGCCAGCAGCCAAGGGGGCAGGGCCCCCCGAGAGACCCAGTACTTC
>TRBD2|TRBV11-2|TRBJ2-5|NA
CASSPRAGGPRETQYF
TGTGCCAGCAGTCCCCGAGCGGGGGGGCCTCGGGAGACCCAGTACTTC
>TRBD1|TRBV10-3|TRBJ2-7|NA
CAIKAAAGQGAYEQYF
TGTGCCATCAAAGCCGCCGCGGGACAGGGTGCCTACGAGCAGTACTTC
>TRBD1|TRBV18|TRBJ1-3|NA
CASSPLDRGRNSGNTIYF
TGTGCCAGCTCACCTCTAGACAGGGGAAGAAATTCTGGAAACACCATATATTTT
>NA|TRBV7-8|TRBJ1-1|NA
CASSLGRNTEAFF
TGTGCCAGCAGCTTGGGCAGAAACACTGAAGCTTTCTTT
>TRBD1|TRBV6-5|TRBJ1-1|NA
CASSRGQGAEAFF
TGTGCCAGCAGCCGTGGACAGGGCGCTGAAGCTTTCTTT
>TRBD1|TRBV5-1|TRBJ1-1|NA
CASSWETGGILLNTEAFF
TGCGCCAGCAGCTGGGAGACAGGGGGCATCCTCTTGAACACTGAAGCTTTCTTT
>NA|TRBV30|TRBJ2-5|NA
CAWSVGVGQETQYF
TGTGCCTGGAGTGTAGGGGTGGGGCAAGAGACCCAGTACTTC
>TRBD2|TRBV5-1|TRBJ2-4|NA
CASSLLAGGKNIQYF
TGCGCCAGCAGCTTGCTAGCGGGGGGGAAAAACATTCAGTACTTC
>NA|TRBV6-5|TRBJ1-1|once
CASSYSIPGRESEAFF
TGTGCCAGCAGTTACTCGATCCCAGGGCGAGAGTCTGAAGCTTTCTTT
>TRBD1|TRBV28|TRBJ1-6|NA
CASSGTGAGDSPLHF
TGTGCCAGCAGCGGAACAGGGGCAGGAGATTCACCCCTCCACTTT
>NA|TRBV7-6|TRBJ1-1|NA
CASRSTGNTEAFF
TGTGCCAGCAGGTCGACAGGGAACACTGAAGCTTTCTTT
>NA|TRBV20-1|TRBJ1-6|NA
CSASDGGLSSYNSPLHF
TGCAGTGCTAGTGATGGGGGACTTAGCTCCTATAATTCACCCCTCCACTTT
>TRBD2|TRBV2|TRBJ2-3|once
CASSDLAGAYRLDTQYF
TGTGCCAGCAGTGATCTAGCGGGAGCCTACAGGTTAGATACGCAGTATTTT
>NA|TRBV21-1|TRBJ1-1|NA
CASSKVGAGYTEAFF
TGTGCCAGCAGCAAAGTTGGTGCGGGGTACACTGAAGCTTTCTTT
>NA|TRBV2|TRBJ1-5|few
CASTMERGQPQHF
TGTGCCAGCACCATGGAAAGGGGTCAGCCCCAGCATTTT
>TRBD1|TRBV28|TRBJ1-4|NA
CATGQENEKLFF
TGTGCCACCGGACAGGAGAATGAAAAACTGTTTTTT
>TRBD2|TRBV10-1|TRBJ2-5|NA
CASSAAGEGQETQYF
TGCGCCAGCAGTGCGGCGGGGGAAGGACAAGAGACCCAGTACTTC
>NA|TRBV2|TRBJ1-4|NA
CASRAFPNEKLFF
TGTGCCAGCAGAGCCTTTCCTAATGAAAAACTGTTTTTT
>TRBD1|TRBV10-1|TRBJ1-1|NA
CASSEGQGAQGTEAFF
TGCGCCAGCAGTGAGGGACAGGGGGCGCAGGGCACTGAAGCTTTCTTT
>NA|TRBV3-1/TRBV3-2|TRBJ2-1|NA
CASSRNRYNEQFF
TGTGCCAGCAGTCGAAATAGATACAATGAGCAGTTCTTC
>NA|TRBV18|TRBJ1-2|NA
CASSPMGALDGYTF
TGTGCCAGCTCACCAATGGGGGCGCTGGATGGCTACACCTTC
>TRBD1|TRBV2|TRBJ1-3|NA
CASGNRGQGVRTIYF
TGTGCCAGCGGGAATCGGGGACAGGGTGTAAGGACCATATATTTT
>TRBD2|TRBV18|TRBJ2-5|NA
CASSPLAGGETQYF
TGTGCCAGCTCCCCTCTAGCGGGGGGGGAGACCCAGTACTTC
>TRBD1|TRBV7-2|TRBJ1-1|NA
CASSLVETGATEAFF
TGTGCCAGCAGCTTAGTAGAGACAGGGGCCACTGAAGCTTTCTTT
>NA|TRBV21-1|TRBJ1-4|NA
CASTQGQGNEKLFF
TGTGCCAGCACCCAGGGACAGGGGAATGAAAAACTGTTTTTT
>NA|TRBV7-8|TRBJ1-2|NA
CASSLVGGPTNYGYTF
TGTGCCAGCAGCTTAGTGGGGGGACCGACTAACTATGGCTACACCTTC
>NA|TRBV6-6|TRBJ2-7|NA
CASTKGGYEQYF
TGTGCCAGCACCAAGGGAGGATACGAGCAGTACTTC
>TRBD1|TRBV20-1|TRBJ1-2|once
CSASGGQNFNYGYTF
TGCAGTGCTAGTGGGGGACAGAACTTCAACTATGGCTACACCTTC
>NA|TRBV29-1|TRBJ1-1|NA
CSVGDFPRVTEAFF
TGCAGCGTTGGGGACTTCCCTCGGGTCACTGAAGCTTTCTTT
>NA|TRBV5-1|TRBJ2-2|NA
CASSLSGNPNTGELFF
TGCGCCAGCAGCTTGAGCGGTAATCCGAACACCGGGGAGCTGTTTTTT
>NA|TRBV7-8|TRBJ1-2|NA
CASSSLTGGYGYTF
TGTGCCAGCAGCTCCTTGACGGGAGGCTATGGCTACACCTTC
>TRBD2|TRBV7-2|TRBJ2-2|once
CASSLLAGGPTGELFF
TGTGCCAGCAGCTTGCTAGCGGGGGGGCCCACCGGGGAGCTGTTTTTT
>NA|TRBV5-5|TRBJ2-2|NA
CASSLIGLPGVIAGELFF
TGTGCCAGCAGCTTGATTGGGCTGCCAGGGGTGATCGCCGGGGAGCTGTTTTTT
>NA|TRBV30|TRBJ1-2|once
CAWSRFNYGYTF
TGTGCCTGGAGTCGGTTTAACTATGGCTACACCTTC
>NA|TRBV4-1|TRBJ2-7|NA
CASSQGRTTRFYEQYF
TGCGCCAGCAGCCAAGGCCGGACTACGCGTTTCTACGAGCAGTACTTC